The sequence of this T cell receptor beta chain was determined in a study of graft-versus-host responses after intestinal transplantation. Across the study: Multivisceral, liver-intestinal, or isolated intestinal transplants were given to recipients. Study findings and constraints: GvH clones detected in recipient marrow included some appearing first in ileum or blood.

Comments on this clone: Its specificity is unknown.

Sequenced by immunoSEQ multiplex PCR; TCRdb stores in-frame clones only, minus some. The sample gives about 88,000 clones, 94% of which show up once; around 0.18% is in the top ten. The CDR3 length is 17 residues. Germline loops: CDR1 SEHNR, CDR2 FQNEAQ (reference sequence). The V end lost 2 bases, the J end lost 0 bases, and 16 bases lay between the germline ends. The source of this sequence is a human donor who was the organ donor for an intestinal transplant. The sequenced sample was unstimulated CD4+ T cells sorted from spleen or lymph node cells, obtained before transplant. The genes are TRBV7-9 and TRBJ2-5; maybe TRBD2 (6 bases). DNA for the CDR3: TGTGCCAGCAGCTTAAGGGTATCCACGGGGGACCAAGAGACCCAGTACTTC. Amino acid sequence: CASSLRVSTGDQETQYF.